This T cell receptor (beta chain) came from a study of T cell responses to AZD1222 COVID-19 vaccine. Study observations and caveats: Reportedly, nearly half of unique spike TCRs recognized epitopes outside B.1.351/B.1.1.7 mutations. At baseline, just 5 or 6 AZD1222 recipients tested seropositive. Following two doses of AZD1222, Spike-specific TCR breadth and depth rose. It should be noted that donors were predominantly white British and more often female, and clonal diversity was possibly underestimated.

Turning to this clone: Its matching antigen is unknown.

Repertoires were generated with immunoSEQ multiplex PCR, while TCRdb's copy carries only in-frame clones and drops some. Of 150,000 to 200,000 clones in the sample, roughly 92% are singletons; the top ten hold roughly 4%. The source of this sequence is an adult who received the MenACWY meningococcal vaccine as a control. Sequencing used peripheral blood, obtained 28 days after the second dose of the MenACWY control vaccine.

This CDR3 is CASSLEGSPLHF. The CDR3 DNA sequence: TGTGCCAGCAGCTTGGAGGGGTCACCCCTCCACTTT. This rearrangement joins TRBV7-9 to TRBJ1-6; D is perhaps TRBD1 (5 bases). The CDR3 spans 12 residues. V lost 3 bases and J 10 bases, leaving 7 bases between the germline ends. Germline V CDR1 and CDR2: SEHNR, FQNEAQ (reference sequence).